The entry below describes one TCR beta chain. There is no known antigen for this receptor. Per-base qualities were not stored, and no clone one base away is much larger. These data are taken from a study of blood T cell repertoires in COVID-19 (dated by TCRdb to 2020 to 2021). Concerning the study at large: For ImmuneRACE Cohort 3, a participant was defined as recovered based on two consecutive negative NP/OP PCR tests, clearance by a healthcare professional, or resolution of symptoms. Samples from collaborators originated in the United States, Italy and Spain and spanned both the acute and convalescent phases of COVID-19. The prospective study material was composed of cDNA or gDNA derived from T cells, B-cell-depleted T cells, or PBMCs. The dataset comprised deeply sampled blood TCRbeta repertoires from subjects exposed to, actively infected with, or recovered from COVID-19. A freely available public database, intended as a resource for researchers studying the immune response to SARS-CoV-2, is where the repertoires were released. Samples were obtained from the ongoing ImmuneRACE study (first 160 participants) and from about 1,300 subjects provided by 6 global collaborators. Sample metadata almost always included a de-identified subject ID, COVID-19 status, age in years and sex. Where available, HLA class I and class II types were obtained from metadata supplied by the sample provider rather than from assay-based typing. The study at large found these results: The quantity of clinical and demographic metadata differed by source and by participant and was supplied without curation.

TCRbeta CDR3 regions were amplified from genomic DNA by means of the immunoSEQ Assay, a bias-controlled multiplex PCR. As for how the authors treated the data: The number of nucleated cells in each sample was estimated by amplification of reference gene primers within the assay. To quantify the absolute abundance of each unique TCRbeta CDR3 rearrangement, sequence reads were collapsed and filtered. Productive Simpson clonality was computed per sample as the square root of Simpson's diversity index over productive rearrangements. Held by TCRdb, this immuneACCESS table contains in-frame sequences only and omits some clones. Under half of the omission traces to an unresolved V gene where checked; the cause of the rest is unknown. That table furnishes V, J and clone size, whereas the DNA furnished D and trimming. This sample holds 250,000 to 300,000 clones; 85% to 90% were observed only once. The ten largest clones add up to 2% of the sample.

Counted from cysteine to phenylalanine, this CDR3 has 15 amino acids. Solely the CDR3 DNA is kept, with 45 bases framed from the first base. The germline V gene (reference sequence) sets CDR1 to GTSNPN and CDR2 to SVGIG. Between the V and J ends, shortened by 0 bases and 10 bases respectively, the junction contains 21 bases. Participants in the prospective study were enrolled through a virtual design, were aged about 18 to 89 years, and lived in roughly 26 United States geographic areas. In the prospective study, participants were assigned to cohorts based on the clinical history participants reported in a screening survey and a study questionnaire. Each participant in the prospective study had whole blood, serum and a nasopharyngeal or oropharyngeal swab collected by mobile phlebotomists. Additional blood draws and questionnaires over an approximately two-month period could optionally be provided by prospective study participants. Prospective study blood samples were shipped either frozen or at room temperature before DNA extraction.

The TCR was taken from a woman aged 55-75 years in a cohort exposed to, infected with or recovered from COVID-19 (not recorded which). The sequenced sample was PBMCs or T cells enriched from blood (not recorded which). The V and J genes are TRBV30 and TRBJ1-1, with a tentative D gene TRBD1 over 5 matching bases. The DNA sequence is TGTGCCTGGAGTGTACGGAGGGACGGTGCAGGAGGAGCTTTCTTT. The translation is CAWSVRRDGAGGAFF.